This T cell receptor beta chain derives from a study of blood T cell repertoires in COVID-19. The wider study: T cells, B-cell-depleted T cells, or PBMCs provided the cDNA or gDNA that served as material.

Losses at the gene ends were 1 base for V and 8 bases for J; bases not matched to a gene: 11. The germline V gene has CDR1 SEHNR and CDR2 FQNEAQ (reference sequence). The CDR3 spans 16 residues. Produced via immunoSEQ multiplex PCR; TCRdb's table is partial and in-frame only. Counted here are about 26,000 clones, about 89% occurring once; the ten biggest clones make up 4.9%. The V and J genes are TRBV7-9 and TRBJ1-2; 9 bases fit TRBD1. The TCR was taken from a man in his 70s with active COVID-19. The material sequenced was peripheral blood. The CDR3 region has the DNA TGTGCCAGCAGCTTAGGGGGCCGGGACAGGGAGGAAGGCTACACCTTC. As protein: CASSLGGRDREEGYTF.